One sample yielded the 26 T cell receptor beta chains listed below, sequenced in a study of T cells expressing NK-cell markers. No DNA is given; TCRdb re-called the 5' RACE reads and lists each CDR3 protein once. The repertoire table contains 350,000 to 400,000 distinct CDR3 sequences. Input material: blood T cells: a sorted CD56 or NKG2C T cell subset, CD4+ or CD8+ T cells, or bulk PBMC T cells (not recorded which). These receptors all come from a woman aged 45-65 years in good health.

V and J are TRBV12-3 or TRBV12-4 and TRBJ2-7; with no DNA, the TCRdb D assignment of TRBD1 cannot be verified. This CDR3 is 13 amino acids long. CDR3 region: CASKTGGRYEQYF.

The chain recombines TRBV20-1 with TRBJ2-3; TCRdb indicates TRBD2, and absent DNA this call remains unverified. The CDR3 runs to 14 residues. In germline, CDR1 is DFQATT, CDR2 SNEGSKA (reference sequence). CDR3 in amino acids: CSASLLGRLDTQYF.

The CDR3 reads CASSLVRTRETQYF. The chain combines TRBV11-2 with TRBJ2-5; TCRdb's D gene call, TRBD2, goes unchecked for lack of DNA. The germline gives CDR1 SGHAT, CDR2 FQNNGV. There are 14 residues in the CDR3.

The V gene is TRBV9, the J gene TRBJ2-5; checking the TCRdb D call of TRBD1 is not possible without DNA. The germline V gene has CDR1 SGDLS and CDR2 YYNGEE. The CDR3 consists of 13 residues. CDR3: CASPGVAQETQYF. Together with reference TRBV9 and TRBJ2-5, the CDR3 gives the full variable domain: DSGVTQTPKHLITATGQRVTLRCSPRSGDLSVYWYQQSLDQGLQFLIQYYNGEERAKGNILERFSAQQFPDLHSELNLSSLELGDSALYFCASPGVAQETQYFGPGTRLLVL.

V usage is TRBV20-1 and J usage is TRBJ2-7; TCRdb's assignment of TRBD1 cannot be checked, as there is no DNA. This CDR3 has 14 residues. Germline loops: CDR1 DFQATT, CDR2 SNEGSKA (reference sequence). The chain's CDR3 is CSAKGGQGTYEQYF.

The gene calls are TRBV6-2 or TRBV6-3 and TRBJ2-1. CDR1 and CDR2 from the germline V gene are MNHEY and SVGEGT. This CDR3 contains 17 residues. Here the CDR3 reads CASTTALEFSSYNEQFF.

The rearrangement joins TRBV28 to TRBJ2-6; TCRdb reports TRBD1, a call that lacks DNA to check it against. Germline V lookup: CDR1 MDHEN, CDR2 SYDVKM. The length of the CDR3 is 16 residues. The CDR3 loop reads CASLDRKYSGANVLTF.

The chain is built from TRBV7-9 and TRBJ2-5. The CDR3 loop spans 14 amino acids. Germline values: CDR1 SEHNR, CDR2 FQNEAQ (reference sequence). The CDR3 loop is CASSTPTAQETQYF.

V and J are TRBV12-3 or TRBV12-4 and TRBJ2-1; TCRdb lists TRBD1, though no DNA is available to test this call. The CDR3 consists of 15 residues. CDR3 region: CASRLRQGSYNEQFF.

V gene TRBV11-2 combines with J gene TRBJ2-5. This CDR3 has 14 amino acids. Per the germline V gene, CDR1 is SGHAT and CDR2 is FQNNGV. The CDR3 sequence: CASSLSGIQETQYF.

V usage is TRBV6-6 and J usage is TRBJ2-4. The germline gives CDR1 MNHNY, CDR2 SVGAGI (reference sequence). This CDR3 is built from 15 residues. The CDR3 protein is CASSPVGAAKNIQYF.

This rearrangement joins TRBV29-1 to TRBJ2-5; there is no DNA to check the TCRdb D call of TRBD1. The CDR3 length is 14 residues. Germline V lookup: CDR1 SQVTM, CDR2 ANQGSEA. This CDR3 reads CSVEAWTGEETQYF.

The V call is TRBV3-1, the J call TRBJ2-1. CDR1 is LGHDT, CDR2 YNNKEL, per germline (reference sequence). The CDR3 is 14 amino acids. CDR3 sequence: CASSQTSNYNEQFF.

The chain combines TRBV12-3 or TRBV12-4 with TRBJ1-1; TCRdb gives TRBD1 as the D gene, but with no DNA this cannot be confirmed. The CDR3 loop spans 17 amino acids. CDR3 loop: CASSLARTWQGNTEAFF.

The V and J genes are TRBV7-6 and TRBJ2-1; TCRdb's assignment of TRBD1 cannot be checked, as there is no DNA. Germline CDR1 SGHVS, CDR2 FNYEAQ. This CDR3 has 14 amino acids. The CDR3 protein is CASSLYQGKNEQFF.

The chain combines TRBV24-1 with TRBJ2-1. The CDR3 loop spans 14 amino acids. Per the germline V gene, CDR1 is KGHDR and CDR2 is SFDVKD. This CDR3 reads CATSDLDSSYEQFF.

The chain carries TRBV29-1 and TRBJ2-3; TCRdb's assignment of TRBD2 cannot be checked, as there is no DNA. CDR1 and CDR2 (germline): SQVTM, ANQGSEA. This CDR3 comprises 14 residues. CDR3 residues: CSVLDSGSTDTQYF.

The CDR3 loop is CASSLEPNTEAFF. The chain employs TRBV12-3 or TRBV12-4 and TRBJ1-1. The length of the CDR3 is 13 residues.

This chain uses TRBV9 with TRBJ2-4. This CDR3 contains 13 residues. Germline values: CDR1 SGDLS, CDR2 YYNGEE. CDR3 in amino acids: CASSVSNGHIQYF.

V and J are TRBV5-1 and TRBJ2-5; the TRBD1 assignment by TCRdb is unverifiable without DNA. This CDR3 region has 17 residues. The germline gives CDR1 SGHRS, CDR2 YFSETQ. The CDR3 sequence is CASSRTGALATQETQYF.

This sequence joins TRBV19 and TRBJ2-3; TCRdb proposes TRBD2, but this gene call is untestable without DNA. Germline V CDR1 and CDR2: LNHDA, SQIVND (reference sequence). The CDR3 is 13 residues long. The CDR3 spells CASSMGLTFWQYF.

The V gene is TRBV12-3 or TRBV12-4, the J gene TRBJ2-3; the TCRdb call, TRBD2, lacks DNA for checking. The CDR3 is made up of 15 amino acids. The chain's CDR3 is CASSFGGSAMDTQYF.

The V call is TRBV11-3, the J call TRBJ2-3. Per the germline V gene, CDR1 is SGHNT and CDR2 is YENEEA. This CDR3 contains 16 residues. CDR3 in amino acids: CASSLGGLRSTDTQYF.

The chain combines TRBV5-4 with TRBJ2-7; TCRdb picks TRBD1, but there is no DNA to check that call. The CDR3 totals 15 residues. Germline loops: CDR1 SGHNT, CDR2 YYREEE (reference sequence). CDR3: CASSLGRDPWNEQYF. Filled out from reference TRBV5-4 and TRBJ2-7, the complete variable domain reads ETGVTQSPTHLIKTRGQQVTLRCSSQSGHNTVSWYQQALGQGPQFIFQYYREEENGRGNFPPRFSGLQFPNYSSELNVNALELDDSALYLCASSLGRDPWNEQYFGPGTRLTVT.

The chain couples TRBV28 to TRBJ2-7; no DNA is available, so the TRBD1 call from TCRdb remains unchecked. The CDR3 loop spans 13 amino acids. CDR1 is MDHEN, CDR2 SYDVKM, per germline. CDR3 residues: CASSQGPIYEQYF.

CDR3 loop: CASGSWDEQYF. The chain joins TRBV6-5 to TRBJ2-7; TCRdb lists TRBD2, though no DNA is available to test this call. The V gene's germline CDR1 is MNHEY and CDR2 SVGAGI. This CDR3 is 11 amino acids long.